This T cell receptor beta chain emerged from a study of T cells in Graves' hyperthyroidism and ophthalmopathy. Study summary: Sampling of peripheral blood happened at initial diagnosis, prior to any treatment. Whole-study findings and limits: A model of 13 V-J features distinguished ophthalmopathy from stable hyperthyroidism. Most clonotypes that expanded in the thyroid above 0.001 also showed up in blood.

This clonotype was found many times. Its antigen is undetermined. Pregnant or lactating patients were excluded, as were those with uncontrolled infection or other autoimmune disease. Regions amplified from RNA transcripts were the TCR beta CDR3 regions. TCR CDR3 regions were first amplified by RT-PCR with HTBI primers. TCRdb itself ran the multiplex PCR reads through MiXCR, one entry per CDR3 protein. The sample contains under 350,000 distinct CDR3 sequences, 18% of which appear only once. The origin of this receptor is a woman aged 45-65 years with Graves' hyperthyroidism. Sequencing was carried out using blood.

The CDR3 DNA sequence: TGTGCCTGGAGTCGGCGGGCCACCGGGGAGCTGTTTTTT. This gives the protein CAWSRRATGELFF. The V gene is TRBV30, the J gene TRBJ2-2, with D perhaps matching TRBD2 (5 bases). The CDR3 is made up of 13 amino acids. V gave up 2 bases and J gave up 4 bases, with 8 bases separating them. CDR1 is GTSNPN, CDR2 SVGIG, per germline (reference sequence). The variable domain in full, with the rest retrieved from reference TRBV30 and TRBJ2-2, is SQTIHQWPATLVQPVGSPLSLECTVEGTSNPNLYWYRQAAGRGLQLLFYSVGIGQISSEVPQNLSASRPQDRQFILSSKKLLLSDSGFYLCAWSRRATGELFFGEGSRLTVL.